A selection of T cell receptor beta chains follows, all from one sample in a study of T-cell memory formation after mild COVID-19. TCRdb used MiXCR to reprocess the 5' RACE reads, holding one entry per CDR3 protein. The sample shows around 470,000 distinct CDR3 sequences, around 20% of them seen only once. Input material: PBMCs or a T cell subset sorted from them (not recorded which). The receptor source for this set is an adult woman who had mild COVID-19 (a few samples of this study predate the infection). Cell type and time point are not known. CDR3s include the opening cysteine and the closing phenylalanine or tryptophan. The order of the fields is J gene, V gene, D gene, CDR3 length, clone size, CDR3 protein, CDR3 DNA. The D gene is left open where the match is weak. Expanded clones are given a class, and other clones once, few, many or no size at all.

>TRBJ2-2|TRBV5-4|-|17|few
CASSLAWAASNTGELFF
TGTGCCAGCAGCTTGGCCTGGGCAGCCTCGAACACCGGGGAGCTGTTTTTT
>TRBJ2-3|TRBV12-3/TRBV12-4|TRBD2|15|-
CASSTLAGWSDTQYF
TGTGCCAGCAGTACGCTAGCGGGGTGGTCGGATACGCAGTATTTT
>TRBJ2-3|TRBV2|-|14|many
CASSQHTGPDTQYF
TGTGCCAGCAGCCAACACACCGGCCCAGATACGCAGTATTTT
>TRBJ1-2|TRBV29-1|-|13|-
CSGGQSANYGYTF
TGCAGCGGAGGACAGTCAGCTAACTATGGCTACACCTTC
>TRBJ2-2|TRBV27|TRBD2|17|-
CASSSRLAGVRTGELFF
TGTGCCAGCAGTTCCCGACTAGCGGGGGTTAGGACCGGGGAGCTGTTTTTT
>TRBJ1-3|TRBV3-1|-|17|-
CASSQWGPRASGNTIYF
TGTGCCAGCAGCCAATGGGGTCCCCGCGCCTCTGGAAACACCATATATTTT
>TRBJ2-3|TRBV13|-|14|few
CASRRGSSTDTQYF
TGTGCCAGCAGAAGGGGGAGCAGCACAGATACGCAGTATTTT
>TRBJ2-7|TRBV10-3|-|13|few
CAISAYSSYEQYF
TGTGCCATCAGTGCTTACAGCTCCTACGAGCAGTACTTC
>TRBJ1-1|TRBV15|TRBD1|16|-
CATSPPSGGGNTEAFF
TGTGCCACCAGCCCTCCCTCAGGGGGGGGGAACACTGAAGCTTTCTTT
>TRBJ1-3|TRBV9|-|16|many
CASSVLSGGAGNTIYF
TGTGCCAGCAGCGTCTTAAGCGGGGGAGCTGGAAACACCATATATTTT
>TRBJ2-5|TRBV12-3/TRBV12-4|TRBD2|16|-
CASSFIGAGVQETQYF
TGTGCCAGCAGTTTTATCGGGGCGGGGGTCCAAGAGACCCAGTACTTC
>TRBJ2-1|TRBV4-2|-|16|-
CASSQELREIGNEQFF
TGTGCCAGCAGCCAAGAATTAAGGGAAATTGGCAATGAGCAGTTCTTC
>TRBJ2-1|TRBV6-2/TRBV6-3|-|14|-
CASGSRDLLREQFF
TGTGCCAGCGGAAGCCGGGACTTGCTCAGGGAGCAGTTCTTC
>TRBJ2-2|TRBV30|-|15|-
CAWSVGTANTGELFF
TGTGCCTGGAGTGTCGGGACGGCGAACACCGGGGAGCTGTTTTTT
>TRBJ1-1|TRBV6-5|-|13|-
CASSSSTNTEAFF
TGTGCCAGCAGTTCCAGCACGAACACTGAAGCTTTCTTT
>TRBJ2-1|TRBV6-5|-|14|-
CASGFDPRVNEQFF
TGTGCCAGCGGATTCGACCCGCGGGTCAATGAGCAGTTCTTC
>TRBJ1-1|TRBV4-1|-|15|-
CASSQIGRGWTEAFF
TGCGCCAGCAGCCAAATTGGGAGGGGCTGGACTGAAGCTTTCTTT
>TRBJ2-3|TRBV18|-|17|-
CASSPPQKRASTDTQYF
TGTGCCAGCTCACCACCCCAAAAGCGGGCTAGCACAGATACGCAGTATTTT
>TRBJ2-2|TRBV11-2|-|11|few
CASSLAVGLFF
TGTGCCAGCAGCTTAGCGGTGGGGCTGTTTTTT
>TRBJ1-2|TRBV19|TRBD1|20|-
CASRRQSPGGTGLVREGYTF
TGTGCCAGTAGACGTCAGTCTCCGGGCGGGACAGGGCTGGTCAGAGAAGGCTACACCTTC
>TRBJ2-4|TRBV12-3/TRBV12-4|-|14|few
CASSTSGRQHIQYF
TGTGCCAGCAGTACCTCGGGTCGACAACACATTCAGTACTTC
>TRBJ1-1|TRBV4-1|-|14|few
CASSQVLGEEEAFF
TGCGCCAGCAGCCAAGTCCTGGGGGAGGAGGAAGCTTTCTTT
>TRBJ2-4|TRBV2|TRBD2|16|few
CASFGLAGLAKNIQYF
TGTGCCAGCTTCGGACTAGCGGGACTAGCCAAAAACATTCAGTACTTC
>TRBJ1-2|TRBV12-3/TRBV12-4|-|16|few
CASSLANPRASYGYTF
TGTGCCAGCAGTTTAGCCAATCCCAGGGCTAGCTATGGCTACACCTTC
>TRBJ2-1|TRBV12-3/TRBV12-4|-|12|few
CASSLARRKQFF
TGTGCCAGCAGTTTAGCCAGGAGGAAGCAGTTCTTC
>TRBJ2-2|TRBV7-9|TRBD2|17|-
CASSPAGLFLNTGELFF
TGTGCCAGCAGCCCGGCGGGACTATTTTTGAACACCGGGGAGCTGTTTTTT
>TRBJ2-5|TRBV27|TRBD1|13|-
CASSWTGQETQYF
TGTGCCAGCAGTTGGACAGGACAAGAGACCCAGTACTTC
>TRBJ2-5|TRBV3-1|-|13|-
CASSPSDQETQYF
TGTGCCAGCAGCCCCAGCGACCAAGAGACCCAGTACTTC
>TRBJ2-1|TRBV12-3/TRBV12-4|TRBD2|16|few
CASSFLGGRTRNEQFF
TGTGCCAGCAGTTTCCTCGGGGGGAGGACCCGGAATGAGCAGTTCTTC
>TRBJ1-6|TRBV2|-|13|few
CASMDRGSSPLHF
TGTGCCAGCATGGATAGGGGCAGTTCACCCCTCCACTTT
>TRBJ2-3|TRBV11-3|-|17|-
CASSFEALGGLVDTQYF
TGTGCCAGCAGCTTCGAGGCCCTCGGGGGTCTGGTAGATACGCAGTATTTT
>TRBJ2-5|TRBV6-2/TRBV6-3|TRBD1|15|-
CASNPTGTGGETQYF
TGTGCCAGCAACCCAACCGGGACAGGGGGAGAGACCCAGTACTTC
>TRBJ2-5|TRBV12-3/TRBV12-4|-|15|-
CASSFGRQGYETQYF
TGTGCCAGCAGTTTTGGTCGGCAGGGGTATGAGACCCAGTACTTC
>TRBJ2-1|TRBV4-2|-|14|-
CASSQRGTSNEQFF
TGTGCCAGCAGCCAGAGGGGGACTTCCAATGAGCAGTTCTTC
>TRBJ2-7|TRBV5-1|-|12|-
CASSIQGYEQYF
TGCGCCAGCAGCATACAGGGCTACGAGCAGTACTTC
>TRBJ1-1|TRBV7-9|-|14|-
CASSLVAENTEAFF
TGTGCCAGCAGCTTAGTCGCAGAGAACACTGAAGCTTTCTTT
>TRBJ1-1|TRBV20-1|TRBD1|15|few
CSAIPDRGLRTEAFF
TGCAGTGCTATCCCGGACAGGGGGCTCCGCACTGAAGCTTTCTTT
>TRBJ1-1|TRBV29-1|-|14|many
CSVKPRNRNTEAFF
TGCAGCGTCAAACCCCGGAACAGGAACACTGAAGCTTTCTTT
>TRBJ2-1|TRBV5-1|TRBD2|18|many
CASRAGDSGAPSYNEQFF
TGCGCCAGCAGGGCCGGTGATAGCGGGGCCCCTTCCTACAATGAGCAGTTCTTC
>TRBJ1-5|TRBV21-1|-|16|-
CASSKERGPLNQPQHF
TGTGCCAGCAGCAAAGAAAGGGGGCCCCTCAATCAGCCCCAGCATTTT
>TRBJ2-3|TRBV15|-|15|many
CATSRDQKLTDTQYF
TGTGCCACCAGCAGAGATCAAAAGCTGACAGATACGCAGTATTTT
>TRBJ1-2|TRBV5-1|-|13|few
CASSFVLGNGYTF
TGCGCCAGCAGCTTCGTTTTGGGAAACGGCTACACCTTC
>TRBJ1-1|TRBV9|TRBD1|15|-
CASSVSTGGFTEAFF
TGTGCCAGCAGCGTATCGACAGGGGGGTTCACTGAAGCTTTCTTT
>TRBJ2-3|TRBV5-1|-|17|few
CASSGNRAGRSTDTQYF
TGCGCCAGCAGCGGAAACCGGGCGGGGAGATCCACAGATACGCAGTATTTT